This is a list of T cell receptor beta chains from one sample in a study of regulatory T cells in long-lasting Graves disease. TCRdb fed the multiplex PCR reads into MiXCR, producing one record per CDR3 protein. This sample carries about 660,000 distinct CDR3 sequences, about 30% of them seen once, and the ten largest clones take 35% to 55%. This material consisted of peripheral blood mononuclear cells (PBMCs), taken when the disease was refractory, from a patient treated with antithyroid drugs. These receptors all come from a female donor with Graves disease. Both conserved end residues are part of each CDR3. A D gene is named only where the DNA matches it firmly. Part of the rows lack a size; the others show once, few, many or a class for expanded clones.

clone_size d_call j_call v_call cdr3_aa cdr3_nt
NA TRBD2 TRBJ2-2 TRBV19 CASSILAGVTGELFF TGTGCCAGTAGTATCCTAGCGGGAGTTACCGGGGAGCTGTTTTTT
many TRBD1 TRBJ1-1 TRBV2 CASSVGQGTEAFF TGTGCCAGCAGTGTCGGACAGGGCACTGAAGCTTTCTTT
many NA TRBJ1-1 TRBV28 CASSLGRTNTEAFF TGTGCCAGCAGTTTGGGTAGGACGAACACTGAAGCTTTCTTT
NA NA TRBJ1-1 TRBV5-6 CASSSHRDGPFWGTEAFF TGTGCCAGCAGCTCCCACCGGGACGGACCATTCTGGGGCACTGAAGCTTTCTTT
NA TRBD1 TRBJ1-2 TRBV19 CASSPGQGYTYGYTF TGTGCCAGTAGCCCCGGACAGGGCTACACCTATGGCTACACCTTC
few NA TRBJ2-5 TRBV5-1 CASSNTNREETQYF TGCGCCAGCAGCAACACGAACAGGGAAGAGACCCAGTACTTC
few NA TRBJ2-7 TRBV30 CAWSQWIGEQYF TGTGCCTGGTCTCAGTGGATTGGGGAGCAGTACTTC
many TRBD2 TRBJ2-5 TRBV6-5 CASSYSGGRVVETQYF TGTGCCAGCAGTTACTCCGGCGGGAGGGTAGTGGAGACCCAGTACTTC
NA TRBD1 TRBJ2-5 TRBV13 CASSLLGGGVETQYF TGTGCCAGCAGCTTATTAGGGGGCGGTGTGGAGACCCAGTACTTC
few NA TRBJ2-7 TRBV29-1 CSFVGAESPYEQYF TGCAGCTTCGTCGGGGCCGAATCCCCCTACGAGCAGTACTTC
many NA TRBJ1-2 TRBV2 CASSEGEVYYGYTF TGTGCCAGCAGTGAAGGGGAGGTCTACTATGGCTACACCTTC
few NA TRBJ2-6 TRBV12-3/TRBV12-4 CASGRGSGANVLTF TGTGCCAGCGGGCGAGGCTCTGGGGCCAACGTCCTGACTTTC
NA TRBD1 TRBJ2-7 TRBV7-2 CASSKRGPRDEQYF TGTGCCAGCAGCAAGAGGGGGCCCCGGGACGAGCAGTACTTC
NA NA TRBJ1-1 TRBV13 CASSLHAFDIEAFF TGTGCCAGCAGCTTACACGCTTTCGACATTGAAGCTTTCTTT
NA NA TRBJ1-4 TRBV5-1 CASRMDPLNEKLFF TGCGCCAGCAGGATGGACCCTTTAAATGAAAAACTGTTTTTT
few NA TRBJ1-1 TRBV19 CASSPGQRIMNTEAFF TGTGCCAGTAGTCCCGGTCAGAGGATTATGAACACTGAAGCTTTCTTT
NA NA TRBJ1-1 TRBV5-1 CASSLPGVSNTEAFF TGCGCCAGCAGCTTGCCGGGAGTGAGCAACACTGAAGCTTTCTTT
few NA TRBJ1-1 TRBV30 CAWKFDRNTEAFF TGTGCCTGGAAATTCGACAGGAACACTGAAGCTTTCTTT
NA NA TRBJ1-1 TRBV28 CASSPAGEAFF TGTGCCAGCAGCCCAGCCGGTGAAGCTTTCTTT
few TRBD1 TRBJ2-7 TRBV20-1 CSARVQGTGGYEQYF TGCAGTGCTAGAGTTCAAGGGACAGGGGGCTACGAGCAGTACTTC
NA NA TRBJ1-4 TRBV29-1 CSVEDPQINEKLFF TGCAGCGTTGAAGATCCACAGATTAATGAAAAACTGTTTTTT
NA NA TRBJ1-5 TRBV20-1 CSGQGQVQPQHF TGCAGTGGTCAGGGGCAAGTTCAGCCCCAGCATTTT
NA NA TRBJ2-7 TRBV28 CASTKGSRWPFRSYEQYF TGTGCCAGCACCAAGGGGAGCAGGTGGCCATTCCGCTCCTACGAGCAGTACTTC
NA NA TRBJ2-1 TRBV5-1 CASSSYSNPGDEQFF TGCGCCAGCAGCTCTTACTCCAACCCGGGCGATGAGCAGTTCTTC
NA TRBD2 TRBJ2-7 TRBV5-4 CASSFSGRPSYEQYF TGTGCCAGCAGCTTTAGCGGGAGACCCTCCTACGAGCAGTACTTC
many TRBD1 TRBJ2-7 TRBV20-1 CSGNTDRGEQYF TGCAGCGGAAATACCGACAGGGGCGAGCAGTACTTC
few NA TRBJ1-6 TRBV19 CAGQRDTNSPLHF TGTGCCGGACAGCGGGACACCAATTCACCCCTCCACTTT
many NA TRBJ1-2 TRBV12-3/TRBV12-4 CASSRTLTPDLYGYTF TGTGCCAGCAGTAGAACCTTAACCCCGGACCTCTATGGCTACACCTTC
few NA TRBJ1-1 TRBV11-2 CASSLDLYGPTNTEAFF TGTGCCAGCAGCTTAGATTTGTACGGGCCAACTAACACTGAAGCTTTCTTT
many NA TRBJ1-2 TRBV5-1 CASSLEGVRGYTF TGTGCCAGCAGCTTGGAGGGGGTACGTGGCTACACCTTC
many NA TRBJ2-5 TRBV2 CASSVTRGETQYF TGTGCCAGCAGTGTGACCCGAGGAGAGACCCAGTACTTC
NA NA TRBJ1-6 TRBV5-1 CASSLGTESPLHF TGTGCCAGCAGCTTGGGTACGGAGTCACCCCTCCACTTT
NA NA TRBJ1-1 TRBV7-9 CASGGRDTEAFF TGTGCCAGCGGTGGGCGGGACACTGAAGCTTTCTTT
few NA TRBJ2-7 TRBV6-1 CASSQNYQGTLWQYF TGTGCCAGCAGTCAAAACTACCAGGGTACGCTTTGGCAGTACTTC
NA TRBD1 TRBJ1-1 TRBV2 CASKDRVLYTEAFF TGTGCCAGCAAAGACAGGGTTCTTTACACTGAAGCTTTCTTT
NA TRBD1 TRBJ1-4 TRBV27 CASSLGQAREKLFF TGTGCCAGCAGTCTCGGACAGGCACGGGAAAAACTGTTTTTT
few TRBD1 TRBJ1-1 TRBV10-3 CAISEDRGMNTEAFF TGTGCCATCAGTGAGGACAGGGGAATGAACACTGAAGCTTTCTTT
NA NA TRBJ1-6 TRBV11-2 CASSWERARFNSPLHF TGTGCCAGCAGTTGGGAGAGGGCCCGATTTAATTCACCCCTCCACTTT
NA NA TRBJ1-2 TRBV19 CASKVRDNYGYTF TGTGCCAGTAAGGTCAGGGATAACTATGGCTACACCTTC
NA TRBD1 TRBJ2-5 TRBV7-9 CATLYGTGGETQYF TGTGCCACCCTGTACGGGACAGGGGGGGAGACCCAGTACTTC
few TRBD2 TRBJ2-2 TRBV10-3 CAISETSGRAGELFF TGTGCCATCAGTGAGACTAGCGGGAGAGCCGGGGAGCTGTTTTTT
once TRBD1 TRBJ1-1 TRBV5-4 CASSSTGGQTEAFF TGTGCCAGCAGCTCTACAGGGGGACAAACTGAAGCTTTCTTT